This T cell receptor (beta chain) was identified in a study of T cell responses to AZD1222 COVID-19 vaccine. V dropped 6 bases and J dropped 8; count of bases not matched to a gene: 11. Per germline, CDR1 MDHEN and CDR2 SYDVKM. The CDR3 loop spans 16 amino acids. The study, taken as a whole, reports: Seropositivity was recorded at baseline in only 5 or 6 AZD1222 recipients. Elevations in Spike-specific TCR breadth and depth followed administration of two AZD1222 doses. Donors were mostly white British, more females; clonal diversity possibly underestimated.

Assay: immunoSEQ multiplex PCR; the TCRdb copy retains only in-frame clones and omits some. This sample has around 150,000 clones, with approximately 88% found just once. Points on this clone: Its antigen is unidentified.

The source material was peripheral blood, sampled on day 0 of MenACWY control vaccination. This clonotype was obtained from an adult in good health. J is TRBJ2-1 and V is TRBV28; 12 bases fit TRBD2. CDR3 sequence: CASSSSSGRAFYEQFF. CDR3 coding DNA: TGTGCCAGCAGCTCCTCTAGCGGGAGGGCCTTTTATGAGCAGTTCTTC.